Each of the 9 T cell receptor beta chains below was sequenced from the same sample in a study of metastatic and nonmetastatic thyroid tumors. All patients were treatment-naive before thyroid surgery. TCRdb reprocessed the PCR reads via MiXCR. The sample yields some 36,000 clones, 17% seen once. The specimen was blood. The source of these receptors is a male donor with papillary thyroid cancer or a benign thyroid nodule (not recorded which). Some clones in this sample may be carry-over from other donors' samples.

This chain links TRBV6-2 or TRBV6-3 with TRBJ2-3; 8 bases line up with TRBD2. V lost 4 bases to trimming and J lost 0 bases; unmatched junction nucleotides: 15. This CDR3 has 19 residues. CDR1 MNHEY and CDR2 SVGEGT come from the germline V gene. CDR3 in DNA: TGTGCCAGCAGTTGGCTCAGTACTAGCGGACGTGCTAGCACAGATACGCAGTATTTT. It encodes CASSWLSTSGRASTDTQYF.

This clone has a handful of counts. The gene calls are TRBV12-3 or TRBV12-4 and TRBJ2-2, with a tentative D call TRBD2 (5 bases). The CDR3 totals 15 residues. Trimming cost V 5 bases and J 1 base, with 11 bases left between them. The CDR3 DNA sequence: TGTGCCAGCAGTCCCCTCGGGGAGAACACCGGGGAGCTGTTTTTT. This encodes CASSPLGENTGELFF.

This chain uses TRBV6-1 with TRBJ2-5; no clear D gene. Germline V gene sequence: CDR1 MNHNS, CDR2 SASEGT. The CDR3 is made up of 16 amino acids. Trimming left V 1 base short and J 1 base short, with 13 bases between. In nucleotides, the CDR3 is TGTGCCAGCAGTGAAGGGGGTGGTGAATTCCAAGAGACCCAGTACTTC. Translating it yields CASSEGGGEFQETQYF.

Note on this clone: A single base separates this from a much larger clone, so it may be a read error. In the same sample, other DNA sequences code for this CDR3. The CDR3 loop reads CSVELRGTGTRETQYF. Here the CDR3 DNA reads TGCAGCGTTGAATTGAGAGGGACAGGTACGCGGGAGACCCAGTACTTC. The chain combines TRBV29-1 with TRBJ2-5; 8 bases are a match to TRBD1. The CDR3 is 16 residues long. Germline CDR1 SQVTM, CDR2 ANQGSEA. Losses at the gene ends were 2 bases for V and 5 bases for J; bases not matched to a gene: 13.

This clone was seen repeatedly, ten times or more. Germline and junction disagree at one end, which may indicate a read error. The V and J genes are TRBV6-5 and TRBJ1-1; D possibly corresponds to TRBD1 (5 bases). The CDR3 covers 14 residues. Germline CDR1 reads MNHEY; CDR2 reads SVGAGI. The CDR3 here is CASSYPGMNAEAFF. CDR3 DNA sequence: TGTGCCAGCAGTTACCCAGGGATGAACGCTGAAGCTTTCTTT.

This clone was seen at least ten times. The CDR3 loop reads CASSLESSGRAYEQFF. In nucleotides, the CDR3 is TGTGCCAGCAGTTTAGAGTCTAGCGGGAGGGCTTATGAGCAGTTCTTC. V gene TRBV27 combines with J gene TRBJ2-1; TRBD2 matches 12 bases. The CDR3 has 16 residues. Looked up from germline, CDR1 is MNHEY and CDR2 is SMNVEV (reference sequence). The trim removed 2 bases at V and 8 bases at J, leaving 7 bases unmatched.

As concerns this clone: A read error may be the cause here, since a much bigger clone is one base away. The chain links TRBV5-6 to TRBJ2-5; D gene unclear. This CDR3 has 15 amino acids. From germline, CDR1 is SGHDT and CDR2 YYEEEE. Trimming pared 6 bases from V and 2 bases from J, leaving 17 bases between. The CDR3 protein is CASNRAVGQQETQYF. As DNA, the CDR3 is TGTGCCAGCAACAGAGCCGTGGGCCAGCAAGAGACCCAGTACTTC.

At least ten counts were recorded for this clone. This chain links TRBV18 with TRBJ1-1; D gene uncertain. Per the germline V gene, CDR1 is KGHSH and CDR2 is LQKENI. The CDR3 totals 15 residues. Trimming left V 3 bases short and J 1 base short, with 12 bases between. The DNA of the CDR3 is TGTGCCAGCTCACCGGGGAGACCGCCGAACACTGAAGCTTTCTTT. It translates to CASSPGRPPNTEAFF. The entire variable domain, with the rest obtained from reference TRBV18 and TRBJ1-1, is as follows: NAGVMQNPRHLVRRRGQEARLRCSPMKGHSHVYWYRQLPEEGLKFMVYLQKENIIDESGMPKERFSAEFPKEGPSILRIQQVVRGDSAAYFCASSPGRPPNTEAFFGQGTRLTVV.

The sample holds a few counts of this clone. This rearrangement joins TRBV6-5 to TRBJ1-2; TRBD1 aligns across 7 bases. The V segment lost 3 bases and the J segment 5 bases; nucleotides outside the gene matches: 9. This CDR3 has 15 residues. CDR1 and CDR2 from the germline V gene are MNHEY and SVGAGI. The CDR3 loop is CASSYTWDREYGYTF. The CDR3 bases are TGTGCCAGCAGTTATACCTGGGACAGAGAATATGGCTACACCTTC.